The clone carrying this T cell receptor (beta chain) was observed many times. Its antigen is not known. Treatment of any kind had been given to no patient before thyroid surgery. These data come from a study of metastatic and nonmetastatic thyroid tumors. Study in general: Patients with malignant and benign thyroid disease provided blood and tumor or nodule tissue, whose repertoires were compared.

TCRdb redid the clone calls on the PCR reads using MiXCR. Of about 31,000 clones listed, about a sixth are singletons. Study-level findings and limits: Reports indicated that malignant thyroid tumors showed significantly higher TCR beta diversity than benign nodules did, in blood and tumor.

This sequence was found in a female donor with papillary thyroid cancer or a benign thyroid nodule (not recorded which). Some clones in this sample may be carry-over from other donors' samples. Specimen: blood.

CDR3 nucleotides: TGTGCCAGCTGGTCCAGGAGGACAGGGTTGTTGTCAGCTTTCTTT. Protein: CASWSRRTGLLSAFF. V usage is TRBV27 and J usage is TRBJ1-1; 8 bases match TRBD1. This CDR3 has 15 amino acids. V gave up 8 bases and J gave up 10 bases; unmatched junction bases: 18. Germline V lookup: CDR1 MNHEY, CDR2 SMNVEV (reference sequence).